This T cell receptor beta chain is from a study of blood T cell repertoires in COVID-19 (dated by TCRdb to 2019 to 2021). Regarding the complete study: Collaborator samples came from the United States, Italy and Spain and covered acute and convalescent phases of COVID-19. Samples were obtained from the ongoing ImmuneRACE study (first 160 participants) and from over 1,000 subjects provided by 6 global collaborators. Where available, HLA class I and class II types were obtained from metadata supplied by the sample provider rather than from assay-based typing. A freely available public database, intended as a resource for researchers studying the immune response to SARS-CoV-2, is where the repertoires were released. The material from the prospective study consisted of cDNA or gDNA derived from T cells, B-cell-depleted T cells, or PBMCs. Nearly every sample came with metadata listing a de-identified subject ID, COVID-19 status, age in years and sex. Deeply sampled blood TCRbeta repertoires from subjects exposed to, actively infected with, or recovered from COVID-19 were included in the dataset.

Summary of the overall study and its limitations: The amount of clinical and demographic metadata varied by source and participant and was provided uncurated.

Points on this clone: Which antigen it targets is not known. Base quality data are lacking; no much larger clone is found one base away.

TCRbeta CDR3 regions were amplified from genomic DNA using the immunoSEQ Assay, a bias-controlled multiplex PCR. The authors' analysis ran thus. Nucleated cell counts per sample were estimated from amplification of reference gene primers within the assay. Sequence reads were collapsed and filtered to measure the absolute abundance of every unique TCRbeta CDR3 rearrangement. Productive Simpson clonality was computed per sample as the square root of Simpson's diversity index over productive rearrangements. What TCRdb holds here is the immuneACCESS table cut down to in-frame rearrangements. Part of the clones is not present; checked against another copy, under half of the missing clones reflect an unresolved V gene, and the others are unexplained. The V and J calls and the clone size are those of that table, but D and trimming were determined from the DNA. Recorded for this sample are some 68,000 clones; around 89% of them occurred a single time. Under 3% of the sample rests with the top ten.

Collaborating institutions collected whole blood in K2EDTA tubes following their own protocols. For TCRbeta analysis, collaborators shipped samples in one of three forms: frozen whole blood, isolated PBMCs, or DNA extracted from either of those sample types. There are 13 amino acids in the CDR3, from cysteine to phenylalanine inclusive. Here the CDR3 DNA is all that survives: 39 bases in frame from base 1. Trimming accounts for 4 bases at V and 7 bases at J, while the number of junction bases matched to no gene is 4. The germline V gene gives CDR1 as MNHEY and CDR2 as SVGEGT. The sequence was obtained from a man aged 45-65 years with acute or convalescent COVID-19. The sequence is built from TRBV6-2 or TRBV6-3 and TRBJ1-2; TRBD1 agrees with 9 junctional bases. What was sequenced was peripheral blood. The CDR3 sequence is CASSWDRAGGYTF. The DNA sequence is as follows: TGTGCCAGCAGTTGGGACAGGGCCGGTGGCTACACCTTC.